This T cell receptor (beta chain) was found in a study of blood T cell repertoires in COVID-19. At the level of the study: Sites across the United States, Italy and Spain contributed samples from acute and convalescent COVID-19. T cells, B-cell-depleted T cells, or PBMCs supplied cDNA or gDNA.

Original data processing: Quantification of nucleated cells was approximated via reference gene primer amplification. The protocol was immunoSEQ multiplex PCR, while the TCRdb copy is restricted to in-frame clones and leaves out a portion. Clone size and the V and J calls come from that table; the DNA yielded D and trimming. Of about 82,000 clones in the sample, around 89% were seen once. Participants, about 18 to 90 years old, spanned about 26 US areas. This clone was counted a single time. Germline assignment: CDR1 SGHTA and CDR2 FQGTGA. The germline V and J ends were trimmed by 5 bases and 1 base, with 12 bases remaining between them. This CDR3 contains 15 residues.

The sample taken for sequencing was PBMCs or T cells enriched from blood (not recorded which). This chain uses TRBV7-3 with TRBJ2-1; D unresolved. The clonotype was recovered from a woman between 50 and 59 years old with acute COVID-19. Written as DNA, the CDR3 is TGTGCCAGCAGCCCGATCCGACAATCCTACAATGAGCAGTTCTTC. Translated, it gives CASSPIRQSYNEQFF.